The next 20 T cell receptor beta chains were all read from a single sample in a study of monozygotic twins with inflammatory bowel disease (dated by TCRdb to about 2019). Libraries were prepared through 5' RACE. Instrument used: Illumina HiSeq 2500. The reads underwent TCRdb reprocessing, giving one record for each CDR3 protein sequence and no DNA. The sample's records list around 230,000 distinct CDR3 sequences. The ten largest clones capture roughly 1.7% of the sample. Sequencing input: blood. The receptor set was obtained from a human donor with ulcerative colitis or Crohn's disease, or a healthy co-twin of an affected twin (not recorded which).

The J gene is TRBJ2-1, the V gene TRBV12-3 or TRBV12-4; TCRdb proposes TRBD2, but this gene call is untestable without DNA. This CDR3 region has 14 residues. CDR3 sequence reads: CASSPGLAYDEQFF.

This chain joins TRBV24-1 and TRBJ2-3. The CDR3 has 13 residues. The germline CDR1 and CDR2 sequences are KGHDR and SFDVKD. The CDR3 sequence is CATSDINTDTQYF.

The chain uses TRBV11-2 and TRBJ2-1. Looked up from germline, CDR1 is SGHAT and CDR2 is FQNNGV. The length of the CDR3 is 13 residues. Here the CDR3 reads CASSLDRSNEQFF. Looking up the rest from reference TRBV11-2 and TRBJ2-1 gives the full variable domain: EAGVAQSPRYKIIEKRQSVAFWCNPISGHATLYWYQQILGQGPKLLIQFQNNGVVDDSQLPKDRFSAERLKGVDSTLKIQPAKLEDSAVYLCASSLDRSNEQFFGPGTRLTVL.

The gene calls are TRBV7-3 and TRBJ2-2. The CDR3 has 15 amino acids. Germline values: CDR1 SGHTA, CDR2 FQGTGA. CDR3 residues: CASSLTKGHTGELFF.

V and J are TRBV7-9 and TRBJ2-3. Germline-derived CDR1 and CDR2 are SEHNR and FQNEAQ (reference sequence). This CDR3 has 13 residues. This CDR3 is CASSWTLGDTQYF.

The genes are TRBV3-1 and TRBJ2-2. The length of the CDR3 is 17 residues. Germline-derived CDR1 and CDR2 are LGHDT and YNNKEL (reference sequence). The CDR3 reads CASSQAGFGSNTGELFF.

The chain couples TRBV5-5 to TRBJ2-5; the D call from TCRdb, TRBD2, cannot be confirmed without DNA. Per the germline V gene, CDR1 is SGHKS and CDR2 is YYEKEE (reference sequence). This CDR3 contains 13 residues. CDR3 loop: CASTPMGRETQYF.

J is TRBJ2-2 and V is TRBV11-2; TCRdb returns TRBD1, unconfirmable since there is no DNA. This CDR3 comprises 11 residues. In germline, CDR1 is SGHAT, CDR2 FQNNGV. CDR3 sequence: CASGQGGELFF. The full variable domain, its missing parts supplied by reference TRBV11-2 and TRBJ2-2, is EAGVAQSPRYKIIEKRQSVAFWCNPISGHATLYWYQQILGQGPKLLIQFQNNGVVDDSQLPKDRFSAERLKGVDSTLKIQPAKLEDSAVYLCASGQGGELFFGEGSRLTVL.

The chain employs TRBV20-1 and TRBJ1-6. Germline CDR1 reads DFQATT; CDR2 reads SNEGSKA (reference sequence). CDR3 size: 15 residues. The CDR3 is CSAPGGASWNSPLHF.

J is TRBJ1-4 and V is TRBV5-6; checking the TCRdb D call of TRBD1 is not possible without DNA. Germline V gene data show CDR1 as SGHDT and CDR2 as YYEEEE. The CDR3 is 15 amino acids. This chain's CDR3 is CASSLGGAGGEKLFF. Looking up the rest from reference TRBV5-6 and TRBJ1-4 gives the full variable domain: DAGVTQSPTHLIKTRGQQVTLRCSPKSGHDTVSWYQQALGQGPQFIFQYYEEEERQRGNFPDRFSGHQFPNYSSELNVNALLLGDSALYLCASSLGGAGGEKLFFGSGTQLSVL.

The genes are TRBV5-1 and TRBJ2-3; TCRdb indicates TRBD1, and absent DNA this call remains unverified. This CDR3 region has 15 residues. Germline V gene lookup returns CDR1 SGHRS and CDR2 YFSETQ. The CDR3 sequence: CASSPSQQGADTQYF. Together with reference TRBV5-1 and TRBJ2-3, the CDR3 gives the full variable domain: KAGVTQTPRYLIKTRGQQVTLSCSPISGHRSVSWYQQTPGQGLQFLFEYFSETQRNKGNFPGRFSGRQFSNSRSEMNVSTLELGDSALYLCASSPSQQGADTQYFGPGTRLTVL.

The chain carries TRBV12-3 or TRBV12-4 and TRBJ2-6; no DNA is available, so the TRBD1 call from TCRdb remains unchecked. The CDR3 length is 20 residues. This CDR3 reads CASSSNSGTGGVAGANVLTF.

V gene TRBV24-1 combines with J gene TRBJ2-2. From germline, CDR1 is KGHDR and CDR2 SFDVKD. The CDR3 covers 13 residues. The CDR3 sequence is CATSDRATGELFF.

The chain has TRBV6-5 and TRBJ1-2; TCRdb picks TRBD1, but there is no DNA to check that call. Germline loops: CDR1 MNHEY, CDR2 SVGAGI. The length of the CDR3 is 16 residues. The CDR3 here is CASSYVGAVLNYGYTF.

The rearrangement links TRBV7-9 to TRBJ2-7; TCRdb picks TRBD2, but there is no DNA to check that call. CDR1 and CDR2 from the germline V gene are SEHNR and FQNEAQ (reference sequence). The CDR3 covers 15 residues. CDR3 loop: CASSLVERLGREQYF. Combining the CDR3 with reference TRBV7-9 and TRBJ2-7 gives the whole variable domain DTGVSQNPRHKITKRGQNVTFRCDPISEHNRLYWYRQTLGQGPEFLTYFQNEAQLEKSRLLSDRFSAERPKGSFSTLEIQRTEQGDSAMYLCASSLVERLGREQYFGPGTRLTVT.

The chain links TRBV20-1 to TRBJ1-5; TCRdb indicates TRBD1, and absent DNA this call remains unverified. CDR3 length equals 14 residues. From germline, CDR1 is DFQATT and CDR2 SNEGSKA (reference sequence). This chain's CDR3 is CSAREAQGNQPQHF.

The CDR3 spells CASSYSLASGANVLTF. This chain links TRBV6-5 with TRBJ2-6. The CDR3 contains 16 residues. The germline V gene encodes CDR1 MNHEY and CDR2 SVGAGI.

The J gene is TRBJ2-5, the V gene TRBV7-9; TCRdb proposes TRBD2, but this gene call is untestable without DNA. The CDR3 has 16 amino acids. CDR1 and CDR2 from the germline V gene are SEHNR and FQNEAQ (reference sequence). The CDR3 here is CASSPPSGGYQETQYF.

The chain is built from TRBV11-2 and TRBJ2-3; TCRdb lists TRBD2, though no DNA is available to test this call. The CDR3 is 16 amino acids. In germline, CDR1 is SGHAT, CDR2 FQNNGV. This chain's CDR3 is CASSPLELAVTDTQYF.

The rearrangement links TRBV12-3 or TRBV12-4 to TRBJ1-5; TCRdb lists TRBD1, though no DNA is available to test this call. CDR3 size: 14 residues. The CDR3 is CASSGQALGQPQHF.